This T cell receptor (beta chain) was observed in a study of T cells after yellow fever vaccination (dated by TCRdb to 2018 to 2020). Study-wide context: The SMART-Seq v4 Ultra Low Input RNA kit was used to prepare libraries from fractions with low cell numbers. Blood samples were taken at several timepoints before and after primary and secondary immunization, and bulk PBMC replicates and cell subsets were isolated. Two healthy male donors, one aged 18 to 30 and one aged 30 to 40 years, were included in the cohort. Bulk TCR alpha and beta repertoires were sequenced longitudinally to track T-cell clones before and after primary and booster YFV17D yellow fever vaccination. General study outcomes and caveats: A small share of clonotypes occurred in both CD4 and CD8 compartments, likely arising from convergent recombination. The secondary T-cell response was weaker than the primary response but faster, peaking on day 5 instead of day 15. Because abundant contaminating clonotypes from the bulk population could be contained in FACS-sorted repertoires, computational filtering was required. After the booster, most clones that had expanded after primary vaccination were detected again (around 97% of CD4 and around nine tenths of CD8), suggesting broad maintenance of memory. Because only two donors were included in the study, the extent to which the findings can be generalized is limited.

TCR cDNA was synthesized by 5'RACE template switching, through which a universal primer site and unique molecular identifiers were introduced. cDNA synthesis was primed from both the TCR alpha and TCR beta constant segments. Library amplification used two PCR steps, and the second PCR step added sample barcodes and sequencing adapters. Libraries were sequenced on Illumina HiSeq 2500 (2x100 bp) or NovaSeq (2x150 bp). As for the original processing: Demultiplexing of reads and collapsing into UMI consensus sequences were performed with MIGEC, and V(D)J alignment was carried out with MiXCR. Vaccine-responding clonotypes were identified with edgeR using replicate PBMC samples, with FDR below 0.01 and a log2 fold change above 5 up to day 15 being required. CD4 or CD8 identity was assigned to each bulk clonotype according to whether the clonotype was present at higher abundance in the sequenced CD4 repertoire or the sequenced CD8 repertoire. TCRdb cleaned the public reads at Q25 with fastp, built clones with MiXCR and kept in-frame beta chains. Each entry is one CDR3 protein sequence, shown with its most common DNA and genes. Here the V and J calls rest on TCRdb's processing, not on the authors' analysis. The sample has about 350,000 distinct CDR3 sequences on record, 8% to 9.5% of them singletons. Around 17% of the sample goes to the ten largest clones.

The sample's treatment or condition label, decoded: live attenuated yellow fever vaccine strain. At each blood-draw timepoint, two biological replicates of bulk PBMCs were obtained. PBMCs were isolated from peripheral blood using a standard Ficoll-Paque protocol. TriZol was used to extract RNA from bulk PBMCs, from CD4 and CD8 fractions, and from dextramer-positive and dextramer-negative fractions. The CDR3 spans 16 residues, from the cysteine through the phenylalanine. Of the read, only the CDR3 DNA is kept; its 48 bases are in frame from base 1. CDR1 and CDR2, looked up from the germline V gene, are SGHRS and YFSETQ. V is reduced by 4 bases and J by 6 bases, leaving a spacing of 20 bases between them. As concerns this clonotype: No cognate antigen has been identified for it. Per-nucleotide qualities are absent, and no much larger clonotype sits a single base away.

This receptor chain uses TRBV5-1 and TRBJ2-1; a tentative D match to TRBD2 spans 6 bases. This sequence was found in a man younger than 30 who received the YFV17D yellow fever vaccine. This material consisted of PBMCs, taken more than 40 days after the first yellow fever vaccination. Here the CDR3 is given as CASSTTATLGGNEQFF. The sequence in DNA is TGCGCCAGCAGCACGACAGCCACCCTGGGGGGCAATGAGCAGTTCTTC.